This TCR beta chain was retrieved from a study of cytomegalovirus exposure and HLA in healthy donors. Overall study: The approximately 660 first-cohort repertoires shared a platform with the 130 or so validation repertoires, as reported in a later analysis.

The donors were part of the validation cohort of around 110 subjects. That cohort was separate from the first cohort, which comprised 700 or so subjects. Only one count was recorded for this clone. As yet, its antigen is unknown. One junction end disagrees with the germline gene, perhaps due to a read error. CDR1 is SSHAT, CDR2 FNYEAQ, per germline (reference sequence). CDR3 length: 15 residues. Overall study findings and caveats: Three CMV-associated chains were confirmed in vitro to be specific for CMV antigens.

The method was immunoSEQ multiplex PCR; TCRdb's version includes in-frame clones alone and lacks a portion of them. The sample lists around 160,000 clones; approximately 90% were seen once. This sequence was found in a man aged 18 to 29 in good health and CMV-seronegative. The chain combines TRBV7-7 with TRBJ2-1; 9 nucleotides agree with TRBD2. Sequencing was done on a sample of PBMCs. The CDR3 region has the DNA TGTGCTAGCAGCCCGTTGACTAGCGGTCTCCCTCCGGAGTTCTTC. It encodes CASSPLTSGLPPEFF.